This note documents a single T cell receptor beta chain sequence. The repertoire was sequenced with immunoSEQ multiplex PCR; TCRdb's copy has only in-frame clones and lacks some. The profile shows some 69,000 clones, around nine tenths of them singletons. This sample stems from a study of T cell changes during pregnancy in multiple sclerosis. Per the germline V gene, CDR1 is LGHNA and CDR2 is YSLEER. Deletions cut 3 bases from V and 8 bases from J, with 10 bases between. The CDR3 consists of 12 residues. The chain carries TRBV4-3 and TRBJ1-2; D possibly corresponds to TRBD1 (5 bases). The sequencing used peripheral blood, collected in the second trimester of pregnancy. This sequence was found in a female donor in good health, enrolled as a control in a pregnancy study. The CDR3 here is CASSHQGWGYTF. For the CDR3, the DNA is TGCGCCAGCAGCCATCAGGGCTGGGGCTACACCTTC.